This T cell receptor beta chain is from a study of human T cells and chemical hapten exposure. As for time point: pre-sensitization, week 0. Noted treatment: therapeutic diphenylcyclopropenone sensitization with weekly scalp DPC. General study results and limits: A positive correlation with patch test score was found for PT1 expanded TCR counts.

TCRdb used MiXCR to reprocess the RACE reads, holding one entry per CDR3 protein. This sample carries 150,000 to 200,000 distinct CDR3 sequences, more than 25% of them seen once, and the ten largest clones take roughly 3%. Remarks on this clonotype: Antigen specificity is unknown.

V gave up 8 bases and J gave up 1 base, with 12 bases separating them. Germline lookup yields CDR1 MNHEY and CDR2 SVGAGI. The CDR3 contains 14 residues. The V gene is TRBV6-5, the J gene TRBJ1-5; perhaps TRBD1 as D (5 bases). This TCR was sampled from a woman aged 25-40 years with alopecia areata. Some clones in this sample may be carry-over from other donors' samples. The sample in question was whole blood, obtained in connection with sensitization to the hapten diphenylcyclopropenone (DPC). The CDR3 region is CASQVRQSNQPQHF. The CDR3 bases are TGTGCCAGCCAGGTCCGACAGAGCAATCAGCCCCAGCATTTT.